Listed below are T cell receptor beta chains from one sample, sequenced in a study of beta chain features in type 1 diabetes. The protocol was immunoSEQ multiplex PCR, while the TCRdb copy is restricted to in-frame clones and leaves out a portion. This table holds 330,000 or so clones, 14% found once. Sequenced input: central memory CD4+ T cells from blood. These receptors were collected from a man aged 30-40 years in good health. Both conserved end residues are trimmed from each CDR3. The order of the fields is J gene, V gene, CDR3 length, CDR3 protein.

j_gene: TRBJ1-6; v_gene: TRBV5-1; len: 13; CDR3aa: ASSYRGSDNSPLH
j_gene: TRBJ2-6; v_gene: TRBV5-6; len: 16; CDR3aa: ASSRPGQGLSGANVLT
j_gene: TRBJ2-1; v_gene: TRBV18; len: 14; CDR3aa: ASSPLSQGDYNEQF
j_gene: TRBJ2-3; v_gene: TRBV11-3; len: 13; CDR3aa: ASSLMSGATDTQY
j_gene: TRBJ2-3; v_gene: TRBV11-2; len: 11; CDR3aa: ASSEDYTDTQY
j_gene: TRBJ2-3; v_gene: TRBV13; len: 13; CDR3aa: ASSLATGAADTQY
j_gene: TRBJ2-3; v_gene: TRBV14; len: 15; CDR3aa: ASSQTLGQGSTDTQY
j_gene: TRBJ2-5; v_gene: TRBV10-3; len: 12; CDR3aa: AISGREGGETQY
j_gene: TRBJ1-1; v_gene: TRBV9; len: 11; CDR3aa: ASSPPYGTEAF
j_gene: TRBJ2-5; v_gene: TRBV4-3; len: 18; CDR3aa: ASSQAPRERGARYQETQY
j_gene: TRBJ2-2; v_gene: TRBV6-1; len: 10; CDR3aa: ASRRNTGELF
j_gene: TRBJ2-3; v_gene: TRBV5-8; len: 11; CDR3aa: ASSLVGGNTQY
j_gene: TRBJ2-5; v_gene: TRBV10-3; len: 11; CDR3aa: AITWDHQETQY
j_gene: TRBJ2-1; v_gene: TRBV10-3; len: 11; CDR3aa: ASSQGLAGTKF
j_gene: TRBJ1-4; v_gene: TRBV7-2; len: 12; CDR3aa: ASSFSGGNEKLF
j_gene: TRBJ2-7; v_gene: TRBV4-1; len: 14; CDR3aa: ASSQGSVAALYEQH
j_gene: TRBJ2-1; v_gene: TRBV5-1; len: 14; CDR3aa: ASSLAPTGGYNEQF
j_gene: TRBJ2-5; v_gene: TRBV6-1; len: 11; CDR3aa: ASSDWGEETQY
j_gene: TRBJ1-6; v_gene: TRBV27; len: 12; CDR3aa: ASSFRQDNSPLH
j_gene: TRBJ1-5; v_gene: TRBV7-8; len: 13; CDR3aa: ASSLGGDSNQPQH
j_gene: TRBJ2-2; v_gene: TRBV15; len: 12; CDR3aa: ATSRDGGTGELF
j_gene: TRBJ1-2; v_gene: TRBV7-2; len: 13; CDR3aa: ASSSSGQGSYGYT
j_gene: TRBJ2-5; v_gene: TRBV5-6; len: 13; CDR3aa: ASSLRRESYETQY
j_gene: TRBJ2-5; v_gene: TRBV6-5; len: 10; CDR3aa: ASSVRGETQY
j_gene: TRBJ2-3; v_gene: TRBV7-2; len: 12; CDR3aa: ASSHTGDTDTQY
j_gene: TRBJ1-3; v_gene: TRBV4-3; len: 13; CDR3aa: ASSQDSSSGNTIY
j_gene: TRBJ2-1; v_gene: TRBV4-3; len: 17; CDR3aa: ASSQVRGGSTSSYNEQF
j_gene: TRBJ1-1; v_gene: TRBV6-4; len: 11; CDR3aa: ASSAREGYEAF
j_gene: TRBJ2-2; v_gene: TRBV6-5; len: 11; CDR3aa: ASARDRTGELF
j_gene: TRBJ1-2; v_gene: TRBV6-1; len: 12; CDR3aa: ASRKGQSMGGYT
j_gene: TRBJ1-1; v_gene: TRBV5-1; len: 12; CDR3aa: ASSLAGKNTEAF
j_gene: TRBJ2-4; v_gene: TRBV5-1; len: 9; CDR3aa: ASTDGNIQY
j_gene: TRBJ1-2; v_gene: TRBV7-2; len: 12; CDR3aa: ASSLLDWSYGYT
j_gene: TRBJ2-1; v_gene: TRBV5-1; len: 14; CDR3aa: ASSPTGTSGLNEQF
j_gene: TRBJ2-2; v_gene: TRBV5-4; len: 12; CDR3aa: ASRRDKTTGELF
j_gene: TRBJ2-1; v_gene: TRBV9; len: 12; CDR3aa: ASSGLAVYGEQF
j_gene: TRBJ2-5; v_gene: TRBV4-3; len: 11; CDR3aa: ASSQDEGETQY
j_gene: TRBJ1-1; v_gene: TRBV10-2; len: 13; CDR3aa: ASLRDRVMNTEAF
j_gene: TRBJ2-1; v_gene: TRBV9; len: 12; CDR3aa: ASSVNPRGNEQF
j_gene: TRBJ2-7; v_gene: TRBV4-1; len: 10; CDR3aa: ASSQDRGRQY
j_gene: TRBJ2-2; v_gene: TRBV5-4; len: 12; CDR3aa: ASSLVQGSGELF
j_gene: TRBJ2-1; v_gene: TRBV7-8; len: 12; CDR3aa: ASSLVVVRNEQF
j_gene: TRBJ2-2; v_gene: TRBV6-1; len: 13; CDR3aa: ASGPGGSRTGELF
j_gene: TRBJ1-5; v_gene: TRBV6-1; len: 14; CDR3aa: ASSEVGRISNQPQH
j_gene: TRBJ2-6; v_gene: TRBV7-9; len: 15; CDR3aa: AINGRDSSSGANVLT
j_gene: TRBJ1-3; v_gene: TRBV9; len: 11; CDR3aa: ASSTRTEGTIY
j_gene: TRBJ1-2; v_gene: TRBV2; len: 11; CDR3aa: ASSEQGARGYT
j_gene: TRBJ1-1; v_gene: TRBV9; len: 15; CDR3aa: ASSAGTGMDYGTEAF
j_gene: TRBJ1-4; v_gene: TRBV5-1; len: 14; CDR3aa: ASSRLGQRTNEKLF
j_gene: TRBJ2-7; v_gene: TRBV19; len: 11; CDR3aa: AGTGQGTHEQY
j_gene: TRBJ2-2; v_gene: TRBV5-4; len: 13; CDR3aa: ASSLVLGRPGELF
j_gene: TRBJ1-1; v_gene: TRBV29-1; len: 11; CDR3aa: KTTQGRGTEAF
j_gene: TRBJ1-5; v_gene: TRBV5-6; len: 11; CDR3aa: ASSLASGQPQH
j_gene: TRBJ2-1; v_gene: TRBV19; len: 13; CDR3aa: ASAEQASTYNEQF
j_gene: TRBJ2-2; v_gene: TRBV29-1; len: 9; CDR3aa: SGRGTGELF
j_gene: TRBJ1-4; v_gene: TRBV15; len: 11; CDR3aa: ATSPRQNEKLF
j_gene: TRBJ2-6; v_gene: TRBV7-2; len: 15; CDR3aa: ASSPHRGKAGANVLT
j_gene: TRBJ2-2; v_gene: TRBV5-1; len: 12; CDR3aa: ASSLTPPSGELF
j_gene: TRBJ1-2; v_gene: TRBV6-1; len: 12; CDR3aa: ASTGQGNNYGYT